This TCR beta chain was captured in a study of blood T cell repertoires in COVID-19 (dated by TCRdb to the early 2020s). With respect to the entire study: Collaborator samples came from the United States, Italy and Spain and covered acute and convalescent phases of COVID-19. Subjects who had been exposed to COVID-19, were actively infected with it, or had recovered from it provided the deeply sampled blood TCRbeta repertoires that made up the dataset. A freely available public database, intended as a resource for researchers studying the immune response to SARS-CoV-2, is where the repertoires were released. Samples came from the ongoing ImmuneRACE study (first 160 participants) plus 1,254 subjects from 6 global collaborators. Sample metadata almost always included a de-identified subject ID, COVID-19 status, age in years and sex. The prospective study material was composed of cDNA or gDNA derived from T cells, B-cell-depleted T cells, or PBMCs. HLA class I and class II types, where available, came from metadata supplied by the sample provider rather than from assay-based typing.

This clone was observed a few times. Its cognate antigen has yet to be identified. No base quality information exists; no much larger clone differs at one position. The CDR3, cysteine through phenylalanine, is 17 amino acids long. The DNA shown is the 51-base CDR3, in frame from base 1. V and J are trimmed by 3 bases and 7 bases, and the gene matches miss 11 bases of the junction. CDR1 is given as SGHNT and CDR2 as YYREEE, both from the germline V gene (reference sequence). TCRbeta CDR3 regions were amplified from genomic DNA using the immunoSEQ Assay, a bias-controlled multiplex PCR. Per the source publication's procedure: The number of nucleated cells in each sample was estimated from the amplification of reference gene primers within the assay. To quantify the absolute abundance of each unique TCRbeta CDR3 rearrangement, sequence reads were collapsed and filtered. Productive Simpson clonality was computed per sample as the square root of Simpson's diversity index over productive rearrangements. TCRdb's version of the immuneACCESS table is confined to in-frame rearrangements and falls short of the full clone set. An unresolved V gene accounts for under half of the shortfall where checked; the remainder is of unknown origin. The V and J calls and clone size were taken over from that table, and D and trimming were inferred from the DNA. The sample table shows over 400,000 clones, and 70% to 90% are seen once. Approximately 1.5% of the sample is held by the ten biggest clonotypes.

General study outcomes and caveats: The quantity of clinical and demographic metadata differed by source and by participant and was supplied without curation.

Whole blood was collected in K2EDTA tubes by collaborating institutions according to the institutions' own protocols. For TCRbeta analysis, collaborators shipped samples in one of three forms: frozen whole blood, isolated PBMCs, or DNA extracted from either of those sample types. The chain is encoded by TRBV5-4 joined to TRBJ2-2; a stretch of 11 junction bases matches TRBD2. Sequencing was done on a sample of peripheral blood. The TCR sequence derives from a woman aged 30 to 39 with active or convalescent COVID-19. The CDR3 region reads CASSSPYSGGADGELFF. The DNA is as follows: TGTGCCAGCAGCTCTCCCTATAGCGGGGGGGCAGACGGGGAGCTGTTTTTT.